This TCR beta chain emerged from a study of beta chain features in type 1 diabetes. The study, taken as a whole, reports: The study left unresolved whether HLA type influences TCRB rearrangement. All four CD4+ subsets from Type 1 diabetes patients carried moderately but significantly shorter TCRB CDR3s. Compared to healthy donors, patients appeared to have naive, central memory and Treg TCRB repertoires that were more alike.

CD4+ cells of the naive, central memory, regulatory and stem cell-like memory types were sorted via CD45RO/CCR7/CD25/CD127/CD95/CD27. The CDR3 sequence is 11 residues long. Germline V CDR1 and CDR2: MDHEN, SYDVKM. V lost 8 bases, J lost 2 bases, and 7 bases lay in between. TCRB transcripts that were expressed got sequenced, as all of the isolated RNA had been reverse transcribed. A few million reads were obtained on average from naive, central memory and regulatory T cell samples. This table comes from immunoSEQ multiplex PCR, and its TCRdb copy is limited to in-frame clones, with some not included. The sample lists hundreds of thousands of clones, roughly an eighth seen once, with 0.03% to 0.04% in the top ten. Remarks on this clone: As yet, its antigen is unknown.

The specimen was naive CD4+ T cells from blood. The chain is built from TRBV28 and TRBJ2-7; no reliable D call. The clonotype originates from a man aged 18 to 29 with type 1 diabetes. The CDR3 nucleotides are TGTGCCAGCGCGACCCCCTACGAGCAGTACTTC. Encoded protein: CASATPYEQYF.